This TCR beta chain was sequenced in a study of T cell repertoires in cytomegalovirus infection. For the study at large: Both recently identified HLA-C-restricted and well-studied HLA-B-restricted CMV epitopes were used in the study.

Of note for this clonotype: What it recognizes is unknown.

Overall study findings and caveats: The ex vivo response showed dominance by HLA-C-restricted CMV-specific TCR beta clonotypes. The study identified carriers of CMV plus the relevant HLA from cumulative public TCR beta family frequency.

Trimming took 0 bases from V and 5 from J; bases not matched to a gene: 5. The CDR3 extends over 16 amino acids. From germline, CDR1 is LNHNV and CDR2 YYDKDF (reference sequence). MiXCR was run by TCRdb on the reads, yielding one entry per CDR3 protein. The sample gives 650,000 to 850,000 distinct CDR3 sequences, about 28% of which show up once; roughly 13% is in the top ten. The source material was cultured CD8+ T cells from PBMCs, sampled from culture after CMV antigen stimulation. J is TRBJ2-1 and V is TRBV15; 9 bases agree with TRBD2. The receptor's source is a human donor in good health (CMV status not recorded). Some clones in this sample may be carry-over from other donors' samples. CDR3 DNA sequence: TGTGCCACCAGCAGAGAGTCTAGCGGGACAAACAATGAGCAGTTCTTC. It translates to CATSRESSGTNNEQFF.